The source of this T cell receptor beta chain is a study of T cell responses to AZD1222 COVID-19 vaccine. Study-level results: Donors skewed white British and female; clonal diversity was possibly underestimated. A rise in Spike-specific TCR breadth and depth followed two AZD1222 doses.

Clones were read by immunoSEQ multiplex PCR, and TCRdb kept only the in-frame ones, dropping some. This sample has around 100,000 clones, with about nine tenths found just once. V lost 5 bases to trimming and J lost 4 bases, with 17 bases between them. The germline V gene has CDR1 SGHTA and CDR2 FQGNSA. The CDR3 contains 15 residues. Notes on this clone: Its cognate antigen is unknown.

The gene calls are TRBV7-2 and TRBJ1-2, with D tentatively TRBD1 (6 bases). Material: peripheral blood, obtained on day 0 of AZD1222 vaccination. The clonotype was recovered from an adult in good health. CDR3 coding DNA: TGTGCCAGCAGCCCATGGGGGGGGGCGGTCTATGGCTACACCTTC. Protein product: CASSPWGGAVYGYTF.